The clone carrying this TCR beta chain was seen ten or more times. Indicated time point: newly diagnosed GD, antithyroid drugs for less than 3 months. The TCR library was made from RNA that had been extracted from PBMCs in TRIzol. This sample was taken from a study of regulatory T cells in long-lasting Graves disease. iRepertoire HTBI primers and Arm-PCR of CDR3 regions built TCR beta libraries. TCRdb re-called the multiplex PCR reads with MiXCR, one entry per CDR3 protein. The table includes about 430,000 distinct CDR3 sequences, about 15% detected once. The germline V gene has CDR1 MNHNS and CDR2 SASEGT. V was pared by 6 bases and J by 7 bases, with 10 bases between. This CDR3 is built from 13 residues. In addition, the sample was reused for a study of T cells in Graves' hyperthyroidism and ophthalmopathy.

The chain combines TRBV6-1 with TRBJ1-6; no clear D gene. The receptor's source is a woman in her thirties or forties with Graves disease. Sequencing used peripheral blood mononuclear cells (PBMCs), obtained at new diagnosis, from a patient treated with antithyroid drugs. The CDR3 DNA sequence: TGTGCCAGCAGCCAAGGGCAGAATTCACCCCTCCACTTT. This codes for CASSQGQNSPLHF.